This T cell receptor (beta chain) was found in a study of glioma-infiltrating T cells. Notes on the study in general: Tissue and blood shared very few CDR3 sequences. Above-expected tissue-blood divergence occurred in all gliomas, most in low-grade ones.

This clonotype was seen many times. Its antigen is still unknown. V gave up 3 bases and J gave up 12 bases, with 9 bases separating them. Germline CDR1 is DFQATT and CDR2 is SNEGSKA (reference sequence). This CDR3 contains 10 residues. Using RNA template, CDR3s of TCR alpha and beta were amplified with iRepertoire arm-PCR. Tissue mRNA or PBMC total RNA, about 95-450 ng, went into one-step reverse transcription and amplification. TCRdb re-called the multiplex PCR reads through MiXCR, storing one row per CDR3 protein. Of 100,000 to 150,000 distinct CDR3 sequences in the sample, approximately 23% were seen once.

The chain joins TRBV20-1 to TRBJ2-1; D is unresolved. The sequencing sample was made of glioma tissue, nonneoplastic brain tissue, or PBMCs (not recorded which). The TCR originated in a human donor with low-grade glioma or glioblastoma, undergoing nonglioma brain surgery, or in good health (not recorded which). The CDR3 DNA reads as TGCAGTGCTAGGTATAGTTGGCAGTTCTTC. It codes for CSARYSWQFF.